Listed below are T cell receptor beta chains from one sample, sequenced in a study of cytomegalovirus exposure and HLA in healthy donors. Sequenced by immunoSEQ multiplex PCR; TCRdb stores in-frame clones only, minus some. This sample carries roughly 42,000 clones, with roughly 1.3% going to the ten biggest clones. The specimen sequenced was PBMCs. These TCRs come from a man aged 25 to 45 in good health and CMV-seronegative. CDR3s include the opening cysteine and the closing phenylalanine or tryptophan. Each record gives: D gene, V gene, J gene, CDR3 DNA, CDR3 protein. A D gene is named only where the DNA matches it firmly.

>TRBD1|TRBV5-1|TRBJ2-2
TGCGCCAGCGCCTACAGGGGCCACACCGGGGAGCTGTTTTTT
CASAYRGHTGELFF
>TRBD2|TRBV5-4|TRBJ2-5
TGTGCCAGCAGCGTCACGGGGCCTAGCGGGATAGAGACCCAGTACTTC
CASSVTGPSGIETQYF
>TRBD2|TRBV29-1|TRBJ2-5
TGCAGCGTCGGAATAGCGGGGGTGGGAGAGACCCAGTACTTC
CSVGIAGVGETQYF
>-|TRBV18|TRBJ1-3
TGTGCCAGCTCACCTGCGGGCGGGGCCTCTGGAAACACCATATATTTT
CASSPAGGASGNTIYF
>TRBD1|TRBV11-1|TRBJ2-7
TGTGCCAGCAGCCCCGGGGACAGTCCTGGCGAGCAGTACTTC
CASSPGDSPGEQYF
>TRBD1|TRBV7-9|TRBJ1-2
TGTGCCAGCAGCGGTTGGGACAGGGGGCTTGATGGCTACACCTTC
CASSGWDRGLDGYTF
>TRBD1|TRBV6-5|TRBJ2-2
TGTGCCAGCAGTGCACAGGGGGCGCCCGGGGAGCTGTTTTTT
CASSAQGAPGELFF
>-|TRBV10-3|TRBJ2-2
TGTGCCATCAGTGAGACAGACACCGGGGAGCTGTTTTTT
CAISETDTGELFF
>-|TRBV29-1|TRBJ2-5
TGCAGCGTTGGTCCAGCGGAAGAGACCCAGTACTTC
CSVGPAEETQYF
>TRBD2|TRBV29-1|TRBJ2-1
TGCAGCGTAGGACTAGCGGGCATCAATGAGCAGTTCTTC
CSVGLAGINEQFF
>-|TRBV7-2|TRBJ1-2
TGTGCCAGCAGCTTAGATAGGGACCGGACAGCCTATGGCTACACCTTC
CASSLDRDRTAYGYTF
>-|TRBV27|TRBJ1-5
TGTGCCAGCAGTTCACAGGGTAATAGCAATCAGCCCCAGCATTTT
CASSSQGNSNQPQHF
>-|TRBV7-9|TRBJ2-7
TGTGCCAGCTCCCGGGGGAGTACCTACGAGCAGTACTTC
CASSRGSTYEQYF
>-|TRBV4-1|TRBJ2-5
TGCGCCAGCAGCCAAGATTTCCCGGGACTGGGGCTGGAGACCCAGTACTTC
CASSQDFPGLGLETQYF
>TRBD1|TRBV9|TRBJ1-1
TGTGCCAGCAGCGGCGGACAGGGGCGGAACACTGAAGCTTTCTTT
CASSGGQGRNTEAFF
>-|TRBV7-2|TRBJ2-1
TGTGCCAGCAGCCCACAGGGTGGGGAGCAGTTCTTC
CASSPQGGEQFF
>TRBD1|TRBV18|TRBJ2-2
TGTGCCAGCTCGTCGGGACAGGGTTACACCGGGGAGCTGTTTTTT
CASSSGQGYTGELFF
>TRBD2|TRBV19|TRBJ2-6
TGTGCCAGTACCCGGGAGGGGGTCGGGGCCAACGTCCTGACTTTC
CASTREGVGANVLTF
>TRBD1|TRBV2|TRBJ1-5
TGTGCCAGCAGCCAGGGGGCCCCTCAGCCCCAGCATTTT
CASSQGAPQPQHF
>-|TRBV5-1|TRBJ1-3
TGCGCCAGCAGCTCTCCAGGGAAACCTGGAAACACCATATATTTT
CASSSPGKPGNTIYF
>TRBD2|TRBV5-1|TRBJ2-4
TGCGCCAGCAGCTCCGATCCGGGACTAGAAAACATTCAGTACTTC
CASSSDPGLENIQYF
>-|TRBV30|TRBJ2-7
TGTGCCTGGAGTATTCGGTTAGCACCACTCGAGCAGTACTTC
CAWSIRLAPLEQYF
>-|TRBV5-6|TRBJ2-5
TGTGCCAGCAGCTTGGCCCTAGGAGGGGAGACCCAGTACTTC
CASSLALGGETQYF
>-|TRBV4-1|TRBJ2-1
TGCGCCAGCAGCCAATTGTCAGGCAACTCCTACAATGAGCAGTTCTTC
CASSQLSGNSYNEQFF
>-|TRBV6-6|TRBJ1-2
TGTGCCAGCAGAAACCCACAGGGCGAGTATGGCTACACCTTC
CASRNPQGEYGYTF
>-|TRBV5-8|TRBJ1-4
TGTGCCAGCGATCCACCCCCGGGACACGACGAAAAACTGTTTTTT
CASDPPPGHDEKLFF